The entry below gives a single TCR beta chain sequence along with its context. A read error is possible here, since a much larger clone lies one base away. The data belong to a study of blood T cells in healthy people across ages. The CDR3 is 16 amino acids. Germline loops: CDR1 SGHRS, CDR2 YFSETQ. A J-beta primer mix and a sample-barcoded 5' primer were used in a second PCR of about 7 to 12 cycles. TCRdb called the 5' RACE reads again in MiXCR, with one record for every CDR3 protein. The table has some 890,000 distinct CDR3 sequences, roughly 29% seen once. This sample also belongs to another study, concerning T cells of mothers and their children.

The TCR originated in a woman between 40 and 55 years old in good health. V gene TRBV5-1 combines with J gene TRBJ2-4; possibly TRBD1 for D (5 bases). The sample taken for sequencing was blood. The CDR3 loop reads CASSGVDTSAKNIQHF. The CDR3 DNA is TGCGCCAGCAGCGGGGTGGACACGTCGGCCAAAAACATTCAGCACTTC.